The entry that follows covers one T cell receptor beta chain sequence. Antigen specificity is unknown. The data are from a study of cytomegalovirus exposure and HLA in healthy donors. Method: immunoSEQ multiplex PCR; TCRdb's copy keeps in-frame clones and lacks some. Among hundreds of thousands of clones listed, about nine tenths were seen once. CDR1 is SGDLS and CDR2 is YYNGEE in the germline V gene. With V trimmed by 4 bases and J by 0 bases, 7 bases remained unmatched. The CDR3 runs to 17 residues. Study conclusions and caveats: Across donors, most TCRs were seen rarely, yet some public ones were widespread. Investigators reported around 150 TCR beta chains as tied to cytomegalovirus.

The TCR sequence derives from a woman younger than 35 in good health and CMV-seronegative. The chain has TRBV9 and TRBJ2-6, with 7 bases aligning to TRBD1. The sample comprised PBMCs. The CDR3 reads CASSRDSLPSGANVLTF. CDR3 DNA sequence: TGTGCCAGCAGCCGGGACAGTCTACCCTCTGGGGCCAACGTCCTGACTTTC.